This TCR beta chain was obtained from a study of blood T cell repertoires in COVID-19. Trimming left V 0 bases short and J 3 bases short, with 10 bases between. The V gene's germline CDR1 is SGDLS and CDR2 YYNGEE. The CDR3 loop spans 15 amino acids. Sequenced by immunoSEQ multiplex PCR; TCRdb stores in-frame clones only, minus some. The sample gives around 120,000 clones, nearly 90% of which show up once; 3.8% is in the top ten. Source material: peripheral blood. The J gene is TRBJ2-4, the V gene TRBV9; no clear D. The receptor's source is a woman in her sixties or seventies with COVID-19, enrolled during active disease. The CDR3 DNA sequence: TGTGCCAGCAGCGTAGGGTTGGAGAGCAAAAACATTCAGTACTTC. This sequence encodes CASSVGLESKNIQYF.